This TCR beta chain was found in a study of blood T cell repertoires in COVID-19. As for the study in general: The origin of the acute and convalescent COVID-19 samples was the United States, Italy and Spain. T cells, B-cell-depleted T cells, or PBMCs supplied cDNA or gDNA.

Germline V gene sequence: CDR1 LNHDA, CDR2 SQIVND (reference sequence). The CDR3 is 15 amino acids. V shed 5 bases, J shed 4 bases, and the junction held 8 bases outside the gene matches. As handled by the study authors: Reference gene primer amplification gave nucleated cell count estimates. Sequencing was performed with immunoSEQ multiplex PCR; in TCRdb, only in-frame clones are kept and a portion is missing. That table is the source of V, J and clone size, and D and trimming were worked out from the DNA. The table records a few hundred thousand clones, less than 90% of them present only once. The chain links TRBV19 to TRBJ2-5; TRBD1 matches 9 bases. Material: peripheral blood. The clonotype comes from a man in his fifties or sixties who had recovered from COVID-19. CDR3: CASSLTGTGLETQYF. The CDR3 coding sequence is TGTGCCAGTAGTCTGACCGGGACAGGGTTAGAGACCCAGTACTTC.